The clone carrying this T cell receptor (beta chain) was observed a few times. This record belongs to a study of blood T cells in healthy people across ages. Looked up from germline, CDR1 is LGHNA and CDR2 is YSLEER. CDR3 length equals 16 residues. The J segment lost 1 base and the V segment lost 4 bases, leaving 5 bases of the junction unmatched. Then a second PCR, running about 6 to 12 cycles, was carried out with a sample-barcoded 5' primer and a J-beta primer mix. From the 5' RACE reads, TCRdb called clonotypes with MiXCR, one entry per CDR3 protein. The table has some 1,800,000 distinct CDR3 sequences, 30% to 40% seen once.

This chain uses TRBV4-3 with TRBJ2-3; 10 nucleotides match TRBD1. Sequenced material: blood. The clonotype originates from a human donor in good health. The CDR3 spells CASSLRTGGRTDTQYF. Written as DNA, the CDR3 is TGCGCCAGCAGCCTTCGGACAGGGGGGCGCACAGATACGCAGTATTTT.